This TCR beta chain is from a study of vaccination and CD4 T cells after COVID-19. Study-level points and caveats: Within the convalescent patients, a median approximately 86% of the SARS-CoV-2-reactive clones were ones that appeared only post-vaccination. Counts of SARS-CoV-2-reactive clonotypes had a median that went from around 21 to 38, a nonsignificant change.

V lost 3 bases and J 6 bases, leaving 12 bases between the germline ends. The CDR3 is 15 amino acids. Germline CDR1 is MGHRA and CDR2 is YSYEKL. As for time point: late sampling 161 to 241 days after vaccination in a few convalescent patients. For this clonotype: The antigen remains unidentified.

TCRdb re-called the PCR reads through MiXCR, storing one row per CDR3 protein. The sample records approximately 30,000 distinct CDR3 sequences, under 65% being singletons. The receptor comes from a human donor who had recovered from COVID-19. Sequenced material: CD4+ T cells from blood, taken about 7 months after SARS-CoV-2 vaccination. The chain couples TRBV4-1 to TRBJ1-6; tentative D call: TRBD1 (6 bases). CDR3: CASSQLDSFNSPLHF. CDR3 DNA: TGCGCCAGCAGCCAGCTGGACAGCTTTAATTCACCCCTCCACTTT.